The 27 T cell receptor beta chains reported below all come from one sample, sequenced in a study of cytomegalovirus exposure and HLA in healthy donors. The PCR contained 60 Vbeta and 13 Jbeta primers. The protocol was immunoSEQ multiplex PCR, while the TCRdb copy is restricted to in-frame clones and leaves out a portion. This sample yields a few hundred thousand clones, of which 80% are seen a single time; roughly 0.3% belongs to the top ten. Source material: PBMCs. Receptor source: a girl aged 2 to 9 in good health and CMV-seronegative.

This clone has a single count. The chain has TRBV28 and TRBJ1-2; no reliable D call. This CDR3 is 11 amino acids long. Deletions cut 6 bases from V and 8 bases from J, with 10 bases between. The V gene's germline CDR1 is MDHEN and CDR2 SYDVKM. The CDR3 sequence is CASRAVRGYTF. CDR3 sequence (DNA): TGTGCCAGCAGGGCAGTGAGGGGCTACACCTTC.

The chain's CDR3 is CASSFLGNYGYTF. Here the CDR3 DNA reads TGTGCCAGCAGCTTCCTAGGAAACTATGGCTACACCTTC. The chain is built from TRBV7-9 and TRBJ1-2; unclear D gene. V gave up 3 bases and J gave up 2 bases, with 7 bases separating them. The CDR3 runs to 13 residues. Germline V gene lookup returns CDR1 SEHNR and CDR2 FQNEAQ (reference sequence).

The CDR3 sequence: CAIKPGQRNTGELFF. CDR3 sequence (DNA): TGTGCCATCAAGCCGGGACAGAGGAACACCGGGGAGCTGTTTTTT. The rearrangement uses TRBV10-3 and TRBJ2-2; 7 positions match TRBD1. The V and J ends lost 7 bases and 1 base, in that order; junction bases with no gene match: 6. Per germline, CDR1 ENHRY and CDR2 SYGVKD. The CDR3 runs 15 residues.

The chain employs TRBV7-8 and TRBJ2-5; 9 nucleotides match TRBD1. This CDR3 has 15 amino acids. After removal of 5 bases from V and 5 bases from J, the junction contained 9 bases not matched to a gene. CDR1 and CDR2 (germline): SGHVS, FQNEAQ. The CDR3 loop is CASSGPGQGTETQYF. The CDR3 DNA follows: TGTGCCAGCAGCGGCCCGGGACAGGGAACGGAGACCCAGTACTTC.

V gene TRBV5-6 combines with J gene TRBJ1-5, with TRBD1 as a possible D gene (5 bases). The V gene lost 2 bases and the J gene lost 6 bases, with 12 bases spanning the gap. Germline lookup yields CDR1 SGHDT and CDR2 YYEEEE. This CDR3 has 14 residues. CDR3 in DNA: TGTGCCAGCAGCTTCGCAGGGCCAAGTCAGCCCCAGCATTTT. Its translation: CASSFAGPSQPQHF.

A single count supports this clone. Written as DNA, the CDR3 is TGCGCCAGCAGCTTGTTAACTAGCGGGGGGCCCTTACCCATATATAGCACAGATACGCAGTATTTT. It encodes CASSLLTSGGPLPIYSTDTQYF. This sequence joins TRBV5-1 and TRBJ2-3, with 12 bases lining up with TRBD2. CDR1 SGHRS and CDR2 YFSETQ come from the germline V gene. The CDR3 extends over 22 amino acids. Losses at the gene ends were 1 base for V and 0 bases for J; bases not matched to a gene: 18.

The chain combines TRBV6-1 with TRBJ1-4; 7 bases are a match to TRBD1. The V and J ends lost 5 bases and 3 bases, in that order; junction bases with no gene match: 3. This CDR3 contains 14 residues. CDR1 is MNHNS, CDR2 SASEGT, per germline. The CDR3: CASSSQGSNEKLFF. In nucleotides, the CDR3 is TGTGCCAGCAGTTCACAGGGGTCTAATGAAAAACTGTTTTTT.

The V call is TRBV18, the J call TRBJ2-7, with no clear D. This CDR3 region has 14 residues. Germline CDR1 and CDR2: KGHSH and LQKENI. The V gene lost 2 bases and the J gene lost 1 base, with 9 bases spanning the gap. CDR3 in amino acids: CASSPELLSYEQYF. The CDR3 DNA follows: TGTGCCAGCTCACCAGAGCTGCTATCCTACGAGCAGTACTTC.

The rearrangement joins TRBV9 to TRBJ2-5; TRBD2 aligns across 11 bases. Germline loops: CDR1 SGDLS, CDR2 YYNGEE. V lost 4 bases and J lost 3; bases outside the gene matches: 8. CDR3 length: 16 amino acids. The chain's CDR3 is CASSLSSTSGEETQYF. The CDR3 DNA is TGTGCCAGCAGCCTATCGTCGACTAGCGGGGAAGAGACCCAGTACTTC.

A single count supports this clone. V and J are TRBV5-1 and TRBJ2-7; 7 bases match TRBD1. Looked up from germline, CDR1 is SGHRS and CDR2 is YFSETQ. This CDR3 region has 14 residues. After removal of 4 bases from V and 5 bases from J, the junction contained 9 bases not matched to a gene. CDR3: CASSEGASVHEQYF. CDR3 DNA: TGCGCCAGCAGCGAGGGGGCTTCGGTCCACGAGCAGTACTTC.

This chain uses TRBV30 with TRBJ2-2, with 11 bases identical to TRBD2. The CDR3 is made up of 16 amino acids. The germline CDR1 and CDR2 sequences are GTSNPN and SVGIG (reference sequence). With 5 bases clipped from V and 1 base from J, the junction kept 6 bases outside the gene matches. CDR3 region: CAWRFSGRGNTGELFF. DNA of the CDR3: TGTGCCTGGCGGTTTAGCGGGAGGGGGAACACCGGGGAGCTGTTTTTT.

This clone turned up a few times. The chain is built from TRBV2 and TRBJ2-2; 7 bases align to TRBD2. With V trimmed by 6 bases and J by 4 bases, 8 bases remained unmatched. The germline V gene encodes CDR1 SNHLY and CDR2 FYNNEI. The CDR3 sequence is 15 residues long. CDR3 loop: CASSWTPGGTGELFF. The CDR3 nucleotides read TGTGCCAGCAGCTGGACCCCGGGGGGCACCGGGGAGCTGTTTTTT. Full variable domain (remainder filled in from reference TRBV2 and TRBJ2-2): EPEVTQTPSHQVTQMGQEVILRCVPISNHLYFYWYRQILGQKVEFLVSFYNNEISEKSEIFDDQFSVERPDGSNFTLKIRSTKLEDSAMYFCASSWTPGGTGELFFGEGSRLTVL.

The chain has TRBV25-1 and TRBJ2-1; TRBD2 agrees at 10 bases. The CDR3 covers 16 residues. Per germline, CDR1 MGHDK and CDR2 SYGVNS. The junction had 7 bases not matched to a gene; V was cut back by 4 bases and J by 4 bases. This chain's CDR3 is CASSAQLAGIYNEQFF. The CDR3 nucleotides read TGTGCCAGCAGTGCTCAACTAGCGGGGATTTACAATGAGCAGTTCTTC.

V gene TRBV4-1 combines with J gene TRBJ2-1, with 8 positions matching TRBD2. Trimming at V came to 4 bases and at J to 9 bases, leaving 14 bases not matched to a gene. This CDR3 contains 16 residues. Germline V lookup: CDR1 MGHRA, CDR2 YSYEKL. This CDR3 is CASSLLGAGGRGEQFF. The DNA for the CDR3 is TGCGCCAGCAGCCTCTTAGGCGCGGGAGGACGCGGTGAGCAGTTCTTC.

The chain links TRBV18 to TRBJ1-2; weak D call: TRBD1 (5 bases). Germline V gives CDR1 KGHSH, CDR2 LQKENI. V gave up 3 bases and J gave up 2 bases, with 10 bases separating them. The CDR3 spans 14 residues. The CDR3 sequence is CASSPTQENYGYTF. DNA of the CDR3: TGTGCCAGCTCACCTACACAGGAAAACTATGGCTACACCTTC.

This chain links TRBV27 with TRBJ1-5; D is perhaps TRBD1 (6 bases). V lost 5 bases, J lost 5 bases, and 19 bases lay in between. The CDR3 loop spans 16 amino acids. Germline V gene sequence: CDR1 MNHEY, CDR2 SMNVEV (reference sequence). The CDR3 DNA is TGTGCCAGCAGTCCCATCTCAGGGGTAGGGGATCAGCCCCAGCATTTT. Translating it yields CASSPISGVGDQPQHF.

J is TRBJ2-1 and V is TRBV19; the D gene is possibly TRBD1 (6 bases). The CDR3 length is 15 residues. Germline-derived CDR1 and CDR2 are LNHDA and SQIVND (reference sequence). The V gene lost 5 bases and the J gene lost 4 bases, with 15 bases spanning the gap. The CDR3 loop reads CASSPARGLYNEQFF. DNA for the CDR3: TGTGCCAGTAGTCCCGCTAGGGGGTTATACAATGAGCAGTTCTTC.

Turning to this clone: At one end the junction does not follow the germline gene, possibly because of a read error. The V and J genes are TRBV7-8 and TRBJ2-7; D unresolved. Looked up from germline, CDR1 is SGHVS and CDR2 is FQNEAQ. The CDR3 loop spans 13 amino acids. The CDR3 nucleotides are TGTGCCAGCAGCTTAGCGTTTTCCTATGAGCAGTACTTC. Translation: CASSLAFSYEQYF. The complete variable domain, with remaining parts taken from reference TRBV7-8 and TRBJ2-7, reads GAGVSQSPRYKVAKRGQDVALRCDPISGHVSLFWYQQALGQGPEFLTYFQNEAQLDKSGLPSDRFFAERPEGSVSTLKIQRTQQEDSAVYLCASSLAFSYEQYFGPGTRLTVT.

V usage is TRBV4-2 and J usage is TRBJ2-3; D is unresolved. Trimming shortened V by 3 bases and J by 5 bases, and 9 bases separated the two germline ends. Germline CDR1 is LGHNA and CDR2 is YNFKEQ. This CDR3 is built from 13 residues. The CDR3 loop reads CASSHKSRDTQYF. As DNA, the CDR3 is TGTGCCAGCAGCCACAAGAGTCGAGATACGCAGTATTTT.

The J gene is TRBJ2-1, the V gene TRBV6-5; tentative D call: TRBD2 (5 bases). Trimming removed 7 bases from V and 0 bases from J, with 13 bases in between. The CDR3 consists of 15 residues. Germline CDR1 reads MNHEY; CDR2 reads SVGAGI. The DNA of the CDR3 is TGTGCCAGCAAGCCAGGACTTTACTCCTACAATGAGCAGTTCTTC. Encoded protein: CASKPGLYSYNEQFF.

This rearrangement joins TRBV6-1 to TRBJ2-1; a weak D match, TRBD2 (6 bases). The CDR3 has 16 residues. Deletions cut 3 bases from V and 3 bases from J, with 15 bases between. Germline V lookup: CDR1 MNHNS, CDR2 SASEGT. The CDR3: CASSDHLSGFYNEQFF. CDR3 coding DNA: TGTGCCAGCAGTGACCACCTTAGCGGATTCTACAATGAGCAGTTCTTC.

The chain carries TRBV28 and TRBJ2-5; D perhaps matches TRBD1 (5 bases). Germline loops: CDR1 MDHEN, CDR2 SYDVKM. The V end lost 3 bases, the J end lost 5 bases, and 16 bases lay between the germline ends. The CDR3 sequence is 15 residues long. For the CDR3, the DNA is TGTGCCAGCAGTTTCGCGGACACCCATAGGGAGACCCAGTACTTC. Protein sequence: CASSFADTHRETQYF.

The V gene is TRBV6-5, the J gene TRBJ1-6; possibly TRBD1 for D (6 bases). This CDR3 spans 14 amino acids. Looked up from germline, CDR1 is MNHEY and CDR2 is SVGAGI. V dropped 2 bases and J dropped 7 bases, with 9 bases sitting between them. The CDR3 DNA reads TGTGCCAGCAGTTACAGAACAGGGAATTCACCCCTCCACTTT. Translated: CASSYRTGNSPLHF.

DNA of the CDR3: TGTGCCAGCAGCCCTATAGGGGGCGAGCAGTACTTC. Its protein is CASSPIGGEQYF. The chain carries TRBV11-2 and TRBJ2-7; weak D call: TRBD1 (6 bases). The CDR3 extends over 12 amino acids. V was trimmed by 5 bases and J by 6 bases, leaving 11 bases between them. Germline lookup yields CDR1 SGHAT and CDR2 FQNNGV.

The chain combines TRBV29-1 with TRBJ1-2; D ambiguous. The CDR3 is made up of 12 amino acids. The germline V gene has CDR1 SQVTM and CDR2 ANQGSEA. Trimming pared 5 bases from V and 2 bases from J, leaving 9 bases between. In DNA form, the CDR3 reads TGCAGCGTTCTGAGGCCCAACTATGGCTACACCTTC. This translates into CSVLRPNYGYTF.

The J gene is TRBJ2-7, the V gene TRBV18, with 8 bases identical to TRBD1. Germline CDR1 reads KGHSH; CDR2 reads LQKENI. V gave up 3 bases and J gave up 5 bases; unmatched junction bases: 3. The CDR3 length is 13 residues. The CDR3 sequence: CASSPDRDHEQYF. The DNA for the CDR3 is TGTGCCAGCTCACCGGACAGGGACCACGAGCAGTACTTC.

This sequence joins TRBV2 and TRBJ2-7; D is uncertain. From germline, CDR1 is SNHLY and CDR2 FYNNEI. This CDR3 comprises 15 residues. The V end lost 3 bases, the J end lost 4 bases, and 16 bases lay between the germline ends. CDR3 nucleotides: TGTGCCAGCAGTGATCTGTTTGTTTGCGTTTACGAGCAGTACTTC. Encoded protein: CASSDLFVCVYEQYF.